This T cell receptor beta chain is from a study of T-cell reconstitution after alpha-beta-depleted transplantation in children. TCRbeta library preparation incorporated unique molecular identifiers. TCRdb independently ran MiXCR on the PCR reads; one entry per CDR3 protein. This sample has 500,000 to 650,000 distinct CDR3 sequences, with about an eighth found just once. This clonotype was detected a few times. The V end was cut by 3 bases, the J end by 10 bases, with 16 bases between. CDR3 length: 14 amino acids. The sequence was collected from a female patient younger than 10 who had a stem cell transplant for aplastic anemia, so the T cells may come from the graft donor. The V call is TRBV12-3 or TRBV12-4, the J call TRBJ2-1; perhaps TRBD2 as D (6 bases). The sequenced sample was PBMCs, mostly from graft donor cells, obtained 180 days after TCRalphabeta/CD19-depleted stem cell transplant. The CDR3 sequence: CASSLGSGVREQFF. For the CDR3, the DNA is TGTGCCAGCAGTTTGGGCTCGGGGGTTCGGGAGCAGTTCTTC.